The rows below give T cell receptor beta chains drawn from one sample of a study of cytomegalovirus exposure and HLA in healthy donors. Profiling relied on immunoSEQ multiplex PCR, and the TCRdb table lists in-frame clones only, not all of them. This repertoire shows 40,000 to 45,000 clones, around two thirds found once; its top ten account for about 9%. Input material: PBMCs. These receptors originate from a human donor in good health. Each CDR3 is given with its conserved first and last residue. D genes are given only for firm matches. A row's size may be missing; if present it is once, few, many or a size class.

TRBV5-1	TRBJ2-5	TRBD1	.	CASSLRDSGETQYF	TGCGCCAGCAGCTTACGGGACAGCGGCGAGACCCAGTACTTC
TRBV30	TRBJ1-2	.	.	CAWSESRVEGYTF	TGTGCCTGGAGTGAAAGCAGGGTGGAGGGCTACACCTTC
TRBV7-9	TRBJ2-2	.	.	CASSFRSANTGELFF	TGTGCCAGCAGCTTTCGGTCGGCGAACACCGGGGAGCTGTTTTTT
TRBV11-2	TRBJ2-1	.	.	CASSFWRGYSYEQFF	TGTGCCAGCAGCTTCTGGCGGGGTTATTCTTATGAGCAGTTCTTC
TRBV4-1	TRBJ1-6	.	medium-sized	CASSQESRENYNSPLHF	TGCGCCAGCAGCCAAGAGTCGAGGGAAAATTATAATTCACCCCTCCACTTT
TRBV7-2	TRBJ2-5	.	.	CASSLSPGPQTQYF	TGTGCCAGCAGCTTATCGCCAGGGCCACAGACCCAGTACTTC
TRBV7-9	TRBJ2-1	.	.	CASSIGGPNEQFF	TGTGCCAGCAGCATCGGGGGGCCCAATGAGCAGTTCTTC
TRBV9	TRBJ1-3	.	.	CASSVASAGSSHTIYF	TGTGCCAGCAGCGTAGCTTCGGCAGGGTCGTCACACACCATATATTTT
TRBV7-2	TRBJ2-2	.	.	CASSPSSSAGELFF	TGTGCCAGCAGCCCCTCCTCCAGCGCCGGGGAGCTGTTTTTT
TRBV6-6	TRBJ1-2	.	.	CASKFGRNYGYTF	TGTGCCAGCAAGTTCGGCAGGAACTATGGCTACACCTTC
TRBV5-1	TRBJ1-2	.	.	CASSPGVNYGYTF	TGCGCCAGCAGCCCCGGGGTTAACTATGGCTACACCTTC
TRBV2	TRBJ1-5	.	.	CASSAKVAGDPQHF	TGTGCCAGCAGCGCCAAGGTTGCGGGCGATCCCCAGCATTTT
TRBV29-1	TRBJ1-3	.	once	CSVDRGGDTIYF	TGCAGCGTTGATCGCGGGGGGGACACCATATATTTT
TRBV28	TRBJ1-3	TRBD1	.	CASRLRQGNTIYF	TGTGCCAGCAGACTACGACAGGGGAACACCATATATTTT
TRBV2	TRBJ1-6	TRBD1	.	CASRLTGTGEGSPLHF	TGTGCCAGCAGACTAACCGGGACAGGGGAAGGTTCACCCCTCCACTTT
TRBV30	TRBJ2-7	TRBD2	.	CAWSPSRGSGVEQYF	TGTGCCTGGAGTCCGTCGCGGGGGTCCGGGGTCGAGCAGTACTTC
TRBV5-1	TRBJ1-6	.	.	CASSYGDYNSPLHF	TGCGCCAGCAGCTACGGAGACTATAATTCACCCCTCCACTTT
TRBV15	TRBJ1-1	.	few	CATSRGGGGAFEAFF	TGTGCCACCAGCAGGGGTGGGGGAGGGGCGTTTGAAGCTTTCTTT
TRBV2	TRBJ2-5	TRBD2	.	CASSGLAGETQYF	TGTGCCAGCAGTGGACTAGCGGGAGAGACCCAGTACTTC
TRBV6-5	TRBJ1-4	TRBD1	once	CASSLTGIGQKLFF	TGTGCCAGCAGCTTGACAGGGATCGGGCAAAAACTGTTTTTT
TRBV12-5	TRBJ1-1	TRBD1	once	CASGLPRQGGTEAFF	TGTGCTAGTGGTTTGCCTCGACAGGGAGGCACTGAAGCTTTCTTT
TRBV28	TRBJ1-2	.	once	CASSSKGNYGYTF	TGTGCCAGCAGTAGTAAGGGGAACTATGGCTACACCTTC
TRBV18	TRBJ2-7	.	once	CASSYGTVAYEQYF	TGTGCCAGCTCATACGGGACTGTTGCCTACGAGCAGTACTTC
TRBV4-2	TRBJ2-1	TRBD1	.	CASSRRDRVGNEQFF	TGTGCCAGCAGCCGCCGGGACAGGGTGGGCAATGAGCAGTTCTTC
TRBV4-2	TRBJ1-3	.	once	CASSQVSSGYSGNTIYF	TGTGCCAGCAGCCAAGTATCCTCGGGTTACTCTGGAAACACCATATATTTT
TRBV5-6	TRBJ1-2	.	.	CASSLQGGNYGYTF	TGTGCCAGCAGCTTGCAGGGCGGTAACTATGGCTACACCTTC
TRBV10-3	TRBJ2-1	TRBD2	.	CAISSRLAGASYNEQFF	TGTGCCATCAGTTCCAGACTAGCGGGTGCCTCCTACAATGAGCAGTTCTTC
TRBV28	TRBJ2-7	.	.	CASSLQSRRDF	TGTGCCAGCAGTTTACAGTCTCGTCGGGACTTC
TRBV10-2	TRBJ2-7	TRBD2	.	CASSELSGGTYSYEQYF	TGCGCCAGCAGTGAGTTAAGCGGGGGCACCTACTCCTACGAGCAGTACTTC
TRBV18	TRBJ1-2	TRBD1	.	CASSQSRGRSYGYTF	TGTGCCAGCTCACAGTCCAGGGGGCGAAGCTATGGCTACACCTTC
TRBV10-2	TRBJ1-5	TRBD1	.	CASRDRVEDQPQHF	TGCGCCAGCAGGGACAGGGTAGAGGATCAGCCCCAGCATTTT
TRBV18	TRBJ2-7	TRBD1	.	CASSQTTGSYEQYF	TGTGCCAGCTCACAAACGACAGGGTCCTACGAGCAGTACTTC
TRBV30	TRBJ1-6	.	.	CAWSVSGGSYNSPLHF	TGTGCCTGGAGTGTATCTGGGGGGTCCTATAATTCACCCCTCCACTTT
TRBV5-1	TRBJ2-2	.	.	CASSEIATGELFF	TGCGCCAGCAGCGAGATTGCCACCGGGGAGCTGTTTTTT
TRBV11-2	TRBJ1-2	TRBD1	.	CASRRTGGFGYTF	TGTGCCAGCAGGCGGACAGGGGGGTTCGGCTACACCTTC
TRBV12-5	TRBJ1-2	TRBD1	.	CASGPHYRGIYGYTF	TGTGCTAGTGGTCCACACTACAGGGGAATCTATGGCTACACCTTC
TRBV30	TRBJ1-6	.	.	CAWRRKEPNSPLHF	TGTGCCTGGAGGCGTAAAGAGCCAAACTCACCCCTCCACTTT
TRBV6-1	TRBJ1-2	.	.	CASSEMNRVGYTF	TGTGCCAGCAGTGAAATGAACAGGGTGGGCTACACCTTC
TRBV29-1	TRBJ1-1	.	.	CSAARVINTEAFF	TGCAGCGCTGCGAGGGTGATTAACACTGAAGCTTTCTTT
TRBV5-1	TRBJ2-1	TRBD1	.	CASSSQPGQGYNEQFF	TGCGCCAGCAGCTCCCAACCCGGACAGGGGTATAATGAGCAGTTCTTC
TRBV7-6	TRBJ2-2	TRBD2	.	CASSAEGSGSTGELFF	TGTGCCAGCAGCGCCGAGGGTAGCGGGAGCACCGGGGAGCTGTTTTTT
TRBV7-2	TRBJ2-1	.	.	CASSFGPGGGNEQFF	TGTGCCAGCAGCTTTGGGCCCGGGGGTGGCAATGAGCAGTTCTTC